In its sample, the clone carrying this T cell receptor (beta chain) was seen many times. No antigen is known for it. Germline V lookup: CDR1 ENHRY, CDR2 SYGVKD. V lost 2 bases, J lost 4 bases, and 6 bases lay in between. The CDR3 is 13 amino acids. These data belong to a study of tumor-infiltrating lymphocytes in primary liver carcinoma. Study background: Men and women, 30 to 69 years of age, made up the patients. Study-level points and caveats: Only about 7-25% of top clones occurred in every one of the five tumor regions.

Co-extracted RNA and DNA came from roughly 20-30 mg of unsorted bulk tissue. The template, 450 to 650 ng total RNA, yielded TCR beta cDNA made with a constant-region primer. Generation of the TCR beta libraries relied on three nested multiplex PCR rounds using slightly modified ARM-PCR. It was with TRBV1-TRBV30 forward primers and a C-beta reverse primer that the first two PCR rounds were run, at 10 cycles each. Each CDR3 protein is one row after TCRdb ran MiXCR on the multiplex PCR reads. The sample gives around 70,000 distinct CDR3 sequences, roughly two thirds of which show up once; about 27% is in the top ten.

This receptor was obtained from a man between 40 and 49 years old with primary liver carcinoma and hepatitis B virus infection. Source material: liver tumor tissue from sampling region 4. As for subset: tumor region T4, right-lateral pole. The chain couples TRBV10-3 to TRBJ2-4; unclear D gene. The CDR3 reads CAISEPTKNIQYF. The CDR3 DNA follows: TGTGCCATCAGTGAGCCAACTAAAAACATTCAGTACTTC.